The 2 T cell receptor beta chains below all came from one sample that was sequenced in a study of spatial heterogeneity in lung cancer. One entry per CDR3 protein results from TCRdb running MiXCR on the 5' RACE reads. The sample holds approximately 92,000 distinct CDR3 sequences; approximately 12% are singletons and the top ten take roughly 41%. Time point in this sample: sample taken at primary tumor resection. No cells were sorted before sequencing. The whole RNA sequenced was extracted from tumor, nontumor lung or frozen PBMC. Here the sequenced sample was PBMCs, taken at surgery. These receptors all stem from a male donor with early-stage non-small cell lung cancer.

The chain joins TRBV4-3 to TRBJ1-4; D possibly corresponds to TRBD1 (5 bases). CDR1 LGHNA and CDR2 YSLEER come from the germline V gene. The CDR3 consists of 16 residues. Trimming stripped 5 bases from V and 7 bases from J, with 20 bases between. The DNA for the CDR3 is TGCGCCAGCAGCGGTATCGGGGCAGGGAAAGGTGAAAAACTGTTTTTT. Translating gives CASSGIGAGKGEKLFF.

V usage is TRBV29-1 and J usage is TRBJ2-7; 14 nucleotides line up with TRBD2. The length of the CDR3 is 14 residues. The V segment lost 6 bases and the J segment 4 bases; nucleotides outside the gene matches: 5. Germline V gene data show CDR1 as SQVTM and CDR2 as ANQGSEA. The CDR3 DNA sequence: TGCAGCGTCGAGGGACTAGCGGGAGAATACGAGCAGTACTTC. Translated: CSVEGLAGEYEQYF.